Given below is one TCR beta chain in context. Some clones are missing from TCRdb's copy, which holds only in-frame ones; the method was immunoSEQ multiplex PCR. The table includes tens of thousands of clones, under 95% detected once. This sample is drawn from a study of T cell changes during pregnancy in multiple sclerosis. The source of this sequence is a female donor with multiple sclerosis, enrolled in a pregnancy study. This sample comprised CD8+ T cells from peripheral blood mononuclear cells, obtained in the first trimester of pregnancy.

The CDR3 DNA is TGCGCCAGCAGCTCTGGAACTGCCGGGACCGGGGAGCTGTTTTTT. This encodes CASSSGTAGTGELFF. The V call is TRBV5-1, the J call TRBJ2-2; D remains ambiguous. This CDR3 comprises 15 residues. The ends were cut back, 3 bases at V and 5 bases at J, with 14 bases in the middle. Germline CDR1 reads SGHRS; CDR2 reads YFSETQ.